The 9 T cell receptor beta chains reported below all come from one sample, sequenced in a study of T cell responses to AZD1222 COVID-19 vaccine (dated by TCRdb to the early 2020s). Library construction relied on the immunoSEQ multiplex PCR assay. This is the immuneACCESS table as TCRdb keeps it, with only in-frame sequences that have V and J called. A part of the clones is gone; compared with another copy, unresolved V genes explain less than half, and the rest is unexplained. The sample table records about 210,000 clones; around 94% of these occur just once. The top ten clones comprise about 1.2% of the sample. Explained via the paper, the time point label denotes: baseline before first vaccination. Sequencing used peripheral blood, obtained on day 0 of AZD1222 vaccination. Receptors were obtained from an adult in good health.

The rearrangement joins TRBV7-7 to TRBJ2-3; D not certain. V shed 6 bases and J shed 2 bases, with 12 bases lying between them. Germline V CDR1 and CDR2: SSHAT, FNYEAQ (reference sequence). The CDR3 has 14 amino acids. The CDR3 region has the DNA TGTGCCAGCAGTTCGAGTGGACCCACAGATACGCAGTATTTT. Translation gives CASSSSGPTDTQYF.

The CDR3 nucleotides are TGTGCCAGCAGCCCGACCGGGGGCTTGAACACTGAAGCTTTCTTT. This gives the protein CASSPTGGLNTEAFF. The V and J genes are TRBV5-4 and TRBJ1-1; D is perhaps TRBD1 (6 bases). Germline CDR1 reads SGHNT; CDR2 reads YYREEE (reference sequence). CDR3 size: 15 residues. The V end was cut by 4 bases, the J end by 0 bases, with 13 bases between. Supplemented by reference TRBV5-4 and TRBJ1-1, the full variable domain reads ETGVTQSPTHLIKTRGQQVTLRCSSQSGHNTVSWYQQALGQGPQFIFQYYREEENGRGNFPPRFSGLQFPNYSSELNVNALELDDSALYLCASSPTGGLNTEAFFGQGTRLTVV.

The genes are TRBV7-9 and TRBJ2-7; 8 bases fit TRBD1. There are 12 residues in the CDR3. J was trimmed by 3 bases and V by 11 bases; bases with no gene match: 6. Looked up from germline, CDR1 is SEHNR and CDR2 is FQNEAQ (reference sequence). CDR3 in amino acids: CAAGQGGYEQYF. CDR3 DNA: TGTGCCGCAGGACAGGGAGGCTACGAGCAGTACTTC.

The rearrangement uses TRBV7-2 and TRBJ2-7; no reliable D call. The CDR3 has 16 residues. V gave up 0 bases and J gave up 0 bases, with 12 bases separating them. CDR1 is SGHTA, CDR2 FQGNSA, per germline. The CDR3 sequence is CASSLAPSMSSYEQYF. As DNA, the CDR3 is TGTGCCAGCAGCTTAGCGCCCAGCATGAGCTCCTACGAGCAGTACTTC.

This chain uses TRBV5-1 with TRBJ2-3; 9 nucleotides match TRBD1. V dropped 5 bases and J dropped 6; count of bases not matched to a gene: 10. Per germline, CDR1 SGHRS and CDR2 YFSETQ. This CDR3 region has 15 residues. The CDR3 is CASRIGTGIVDTQYF. In DNA, the CDR3 is TGCGCCAGCAGGATCGGGACAGGGATTGTTGATACGCAGTATTTT.

This clone was counted once. V gene TRBV19 combines with J gene TRBJ1-4; no definite D call. Trimming took off 5 bases at V and 8 bases at J, with 18 bases between the two ends. Germline CDR1 LNHDA, CDR2 SQIVND (reference sequence). This CDR3 region has 15 residues. CDR3 region: CASSVTGMRGEKLFF. CDR3 nucleotides: TGTGCCAGTAGTGTAACTGGAATGAGAGGGGAAAAACTGTTTTTT.

This sequence joins TRBV6-5 and TRBJ2-7; 7 bases agree with TRBD1. This CDR3 has 14 residues. The V gene's germline CDR1 is MNHEY and CDR2 SVGAGI. V trimming: 7 bases; J trimming: 2 bases; junction bases outside the gene matches: 8. CDR3 coding DNA: TGTGCCAGCACTAGGGGGCTGGGGCCCTACGAGCAGTACTTC. It codes for CASTRGLGPYEQYF.

The V call is TRBV6-6, the J call TRBJ1-1, with D unclear. Per the germline V gene, CDR1 is MNHNY and CDR2 is SVGAGI (reference sequence). The CDR3 is 12 residues long. V gave up 6 bases and J gave up 5 bases, with 10 bases separating them. CDR3 bases: TGTGCCAGCAGGGTCACAGAGACTGAAGCTTTCTTT. It translates to CASRVTETEAFF.

To note about this clone: This CDR3 is also generated by other DNA sequences in the sample. This chain links TRBV14 with TRBJ1-1, with no clear D. Trimming shortened V by 4 bases and J by 1 base, and 7 bases separated the two germline ends. The CDR3 consists of 13 residues. Germline lookup yields CDR1 SGHDN and CDR2 FVKESK. CDR3 amino acids: CASSRQANTEAFF. The CDR3 nucleotides are TGTGCCAGCAGCCGGCAAGCGAACACTGAAGCTTTCTTT.